Given below is one TCR beta chain in context. This sample is part of a study of cytomegalovirus exposure and HLA in healthy donors. The data were produced by immunoSEQ multiplex PCR, yet TCRdb's version contains in-frame clones alone and is incomplete. In the table there are 140,000 to 150,000 clones, about nine tenths of which are singletons. The germline gives CDR1 MNHEY, CDR2 SMNVEV (reference sequence). CDR3 length equals 15 residues. V shed 5 bases and J 5 bases; nucleotides not matched to a gene: 7. The clonotype was recovered from a man younger than 30 in good health and CMV-seronegative. The rearrangement joins TRBV27 to TRBJ1-4; 8 bases line up with TRBD1. The specimen sequenced was PBMCs. The DNA for the CDR3 is TGTGCCAGCAGTAGCGACAGGGGATACAATGAAAAACTGTTTTTT. This encodes CASSSDRGYNEKLFF.